The 5 T cell receptor beta chains presented below share a single source sample, sequenced in a study of CD8 T cells in ankylosing spondylitis. TCRdb re-analysed the 5' RACE reads in MiXCR, keeping a single row per CDR3 protein. The table records roughly 230,000 distinct CDR3 sequences, about 18% of them present only once. Sequences were obtained from blood, either unsorted or a sorted T cell fraction (not recorded which). Every receptor here comes from a male donor with ankylosing spondylitis or in good health (not recorded which).

The V call is TRBV27, the J call TRBJ1-5; D is possibly TRBD1 (6 bases). Germline-derived CDR1 and CDR2 are MNHEY and SMNVEV (reference sequence). CDR3 length equals 14 residues. The V end lost 7 bases, the J end lost 1 base, and 11 bases lay between the germline ends. CDR3 in amino acids: CASMGAGSNQPQHF. The CDR3 region has the DNA TGTGCCAGCATGGGGGCGGGAAGCAATCAGCCCCAGCATTTT.

The chain recombines TRBV5-1 with TRBJ2-1; 12 bases are a match to TRBD2. CDR1 and CDR2 from the germline V gene are SGHRS and YFSETQ. The CDR3 covers 23 residues. The trim removed 0 bases at V and 2 bases at J, leaving 21 bases unmatched. The CDR3 DNA reads as TGCGCCAGCAGCTTGGTTGGGACCGGGACTAGCGGGCGACGATACCCTACCTACAATGAGCAGTTCTTC. Encoded protein: CASSLVGTGTSGRRYPTYNEQFF.

The chain couples TRBV19 to TRBJ2-1, with D uncertain. The germline CDR1 and CDR2 sequences are LNHDA and SQIVND (reference sequence). The V end was cut by 4 bases, the J end by 5 bases, with 15 bases between. This CDR3 has 15 residues. DNA for the CDR3: TGTGCCAGTAGTACGCGGTTGTACGGAGACAATGAGCAGTTCTTC. It codes for CASSTRLYGDNEQFF.

This clonotype has just a few counts. The chain is built from TRBV5-6 and TRBJ2-1; TRBD2 aligns across 14 bases. Germline V gene data show CDR1 as SGHDT and CDR2 as YYEEEE. CDR3 length: 16 residues. J was trimmed by 9 bases and V by 5 bases; bases with no gene match: 10. Here the CDR3 DNA reads TGTGCCAGCAGTCCACCGGGACTAGCGGGAGAGGTTGAGCAGTTCTTC. Translation gives CASSPPGLAGEVEQFF. Together with reference TRBV5-6 and TRBJ2-1, the CDR3 gives the full variable domain: DAGVTQSPTHLIKTRGQQVTLRCSPKSGHDTVSWYQQALGQGPQFIFQYYEEEERQRGNFPDRFSGHQFPNYSSELNVNALLLGDSALYLCASSPPGLAGEVEQFFGPGTRLTVL.

This chain joins TRBV3-1 and TRBJ1-1; D gene ambiguous. With 4 bases removed from V and 1 base from J, the gap between germline ends came to 7 bases. The CDR3 sequence is 13 residues long. The V gene's germline CDR1 is LGHDT and CDR2 YNNKEL (reference sequence). The CDR3 DNA sequence: TGTGCCAGCAGCCCACCAGAGAACACTGAAGCTTTCTTT. Translation: CASSPPENTEAFF.